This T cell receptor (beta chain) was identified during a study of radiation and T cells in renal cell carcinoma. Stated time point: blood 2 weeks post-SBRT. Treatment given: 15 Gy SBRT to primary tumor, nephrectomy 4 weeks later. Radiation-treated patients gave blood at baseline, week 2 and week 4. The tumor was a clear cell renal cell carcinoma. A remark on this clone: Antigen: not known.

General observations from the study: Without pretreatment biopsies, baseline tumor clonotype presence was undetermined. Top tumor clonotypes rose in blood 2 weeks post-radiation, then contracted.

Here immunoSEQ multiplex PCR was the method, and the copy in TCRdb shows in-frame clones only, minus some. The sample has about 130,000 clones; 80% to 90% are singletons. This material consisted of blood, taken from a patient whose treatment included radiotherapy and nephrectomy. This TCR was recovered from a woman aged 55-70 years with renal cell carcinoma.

In nucleotides, the CDR3 is TGTGCCAGCAGCTCGCGCGGGACAGGGATGGTTTTTACGCAGTATTTT. This encodes CASSSRGTGMVFTQYF. This rearrangement joins TRBV21-1 to TRBJ2-3; the table's D call, TRBD1, was not checked against the DNA. TRBV21-1 is reported as a pseudogene. There are 16 residues in the CDR3.